Here is one T cell receptor (beta chain) with its context. Cohorts were based on clinical histories the participants reported. A case of COVID-19 had been met by exposed participants within 2 weeks before study entry. This entry is derived from a study of blood T cell repertoires in COVID-19. Across the whole study: The analysed material was cDNA or gDNA that came from T cells, B-cell-depleted T cells, or PBMCs.

Repertoires were generated with immunoSEQ multiplex PCR, while TCRdb's copy carries only in-frame clones and drops some. The top ten clones hold 0.86% of a sample with around 400,000 clones, approximately 90% of them seen once. CDR3 length equals 13 residues. Trimming pared 5 bases from V and 4 bases from J, leaving 11 bases between. CDR1 is MRHNA, CDR2 SNTAGT, per germline. The source is a woman aged 40-49 years who had been exposed to COVID-19. The V gene is TRBV6-4, the J gene TRBJ2-5, with a weak D call TRBD1 (5 bases). Material: PBMCs or T cells enriched from blood (not recorded which). The CDR3 spells CASSSTERETQYF. CDR3 DNA sequence: TGTGCCAGCAGTTCGACAGAGAGAGAGACCCAGTACTTC.